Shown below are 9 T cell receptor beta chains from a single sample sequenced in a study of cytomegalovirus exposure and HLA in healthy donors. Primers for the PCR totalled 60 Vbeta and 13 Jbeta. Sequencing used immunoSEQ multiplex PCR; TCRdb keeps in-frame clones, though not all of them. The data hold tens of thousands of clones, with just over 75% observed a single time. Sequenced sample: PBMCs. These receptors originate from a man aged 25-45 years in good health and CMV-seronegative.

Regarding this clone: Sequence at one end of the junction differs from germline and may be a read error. CDR3 nucleotide sequence: TGTTCCAGCAGCTCGCGCTCGCACGGACAGTTCACCGGGGAGCTGTTTTTT. This codes for CSSSSRSHGQFTGELFF. The chain combines TRBV7-9 with TRBJ2-2; D might be TRBD1 (6 bases). From germline, CDR1 is SEHNR and CDR2 FQNEAQ (reference sequence). There are 17 residues in the CDR3.

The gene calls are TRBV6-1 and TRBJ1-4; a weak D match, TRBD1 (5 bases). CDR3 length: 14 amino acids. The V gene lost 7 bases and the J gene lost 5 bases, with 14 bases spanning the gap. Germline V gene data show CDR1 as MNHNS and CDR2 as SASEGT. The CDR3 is CASTRVYRNEKLFF. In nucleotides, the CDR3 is TGTGCCAGCACCAGGGTTTATCGGAATGAAAAACTGTTTTTT.

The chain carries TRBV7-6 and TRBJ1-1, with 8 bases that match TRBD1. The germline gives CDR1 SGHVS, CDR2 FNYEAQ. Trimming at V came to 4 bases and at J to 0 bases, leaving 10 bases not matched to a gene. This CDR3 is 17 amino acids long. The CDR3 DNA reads TGTGCCAGCAGCTCCGTCAGGGCAGGGGGCATGAACACTGAAGCTTTCTTT. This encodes CASSSVRAGGMNTEAFF.

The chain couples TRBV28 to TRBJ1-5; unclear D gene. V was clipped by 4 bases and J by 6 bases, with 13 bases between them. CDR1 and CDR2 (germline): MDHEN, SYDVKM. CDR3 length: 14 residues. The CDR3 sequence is CASSSPKEGQPQHF. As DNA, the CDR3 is TGTGCCAGCAGTTCTCCTAAGGAGGGTCAGCCCCAGCATTTT. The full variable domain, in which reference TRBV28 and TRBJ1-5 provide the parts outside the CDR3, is DVKVTQSSRYLVKRTGEKVFLECVQDMDHENMFWYRQDPGLGLRLIYFSYDVKMKEKGDIPEGYSVSREKKERFSLILESASTNQTSMYLCASSSPKEGQPQHFGDGTRLSIL.

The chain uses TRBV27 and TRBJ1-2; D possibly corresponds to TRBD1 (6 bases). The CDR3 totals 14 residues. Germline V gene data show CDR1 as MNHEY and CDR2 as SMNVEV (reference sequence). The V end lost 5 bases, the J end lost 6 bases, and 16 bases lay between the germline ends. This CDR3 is CASSNTGIDHGYTF. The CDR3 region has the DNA TGTGCCAGCAGTAACACAGGGATTGATCATGGCTACACCTTC.

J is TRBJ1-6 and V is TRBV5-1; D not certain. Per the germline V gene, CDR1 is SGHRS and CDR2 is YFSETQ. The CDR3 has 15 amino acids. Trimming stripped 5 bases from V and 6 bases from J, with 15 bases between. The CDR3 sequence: CASRPQPGGNSPLHF. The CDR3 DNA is TGCGCCAGCAGGCCGCAGCCAGGAGGTAATTCACCCCTCCACTTT.

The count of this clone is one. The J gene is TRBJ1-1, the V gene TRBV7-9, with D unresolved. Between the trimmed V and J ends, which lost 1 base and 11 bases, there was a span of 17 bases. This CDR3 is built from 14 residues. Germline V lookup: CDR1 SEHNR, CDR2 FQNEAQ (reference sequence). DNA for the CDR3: TGTGCCAGCAGCTTAGGAGATGGATCCGCGGAGGCTTTCTTT. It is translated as CASSLGDGSAEAFF.

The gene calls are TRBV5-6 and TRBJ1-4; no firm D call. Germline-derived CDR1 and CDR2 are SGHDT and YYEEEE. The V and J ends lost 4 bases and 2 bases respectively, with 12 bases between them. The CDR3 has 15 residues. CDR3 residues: CASSPKGATNEKLFF. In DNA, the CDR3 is TGTGCCAGCAGCCCCAAGGGAGCTACTAATGAAAAACTGTTTTTT.

In DNA, the CDR3 is TGTGCCAGCAGCTTAGGGACAGGTTCCCTGAGGGCCCAGCATTTT. This codes for CASSLGTGSLRAQHF. The V gene is TRBV7-2, the J gene TRBJ1-5, with 7 bases that match TRBD1. The CDR3 extends over 15 amino acids. Germline V lookup: CDR1 SGHTA, CDR2 FQGNSA. With 1 base clipped from V and 11 bases from J, the junction kept 11 bases outside the gene matches.